These T cell receptor beta chains were read from a single sample in a study of T cell responses to AZD1222 COVID-19 vaccine. Assay: immunoSEQ multiplex PCR; the TCRdb copy retains only in-frame clones and omits some. In the table there are 150,000 to 250,000 clones, over 85% of which are singletons. The specimen was peripheral blood, collected 28 days after the second AZD1222 dose. Every receptor here comes from an adult who received the AZD1222 COVID-19 vaccine. Each CDR3 is given with its conserved first and last residue.

TRBJ2-3 TRBV6-2/TRBV6-3 CASSPRGGSTDTQYF
TRBJ1-6 TRBV30 CAWSVLVQGNSPLHF
TRBJ1-6 TRBV2 CASIIEGVGSPLHF
TRBJ2-7 TRBV20-1 CSASSLRLYEQYF
TRBJ1-3 TRBV6-6 CASSYVSTGSGNTIYF
TRBJ1-3 TRBV2 CASSGSGVSGNTIYF
TRBJ2-3 TRBV27 CATNRGTSTDTQYF
TRBJ1-3 TRBV19 CASTPRLSSGNTIYF
TRBJ1-1 TRBV12-3/TRBV12-4 CASRRQVVTEAFF
TRBJ1-1 TRBV7-9 CASSFGGLGSTEAFF
TRBJ1-1 TRBV14 CASSPFLTQTEAFF
TRBJ1-1 TRBV30 CAWNPDRMIEAFF
TRBJ1-6 TRBV2 CASSGRQVVYNSPLHF
TRBJ1-2 TRBV7-9 CASSAGVGYTF
TRBJ2-7 TRBV6-5 CASSLGRGPFYEQYF
TRBJ1-1 TRBV25-1 CASSELYPQGKKSEAFF
TRBJ2-3 TRBV13 CASSPSWVSGGLDTQYF
TRBJ1-6 TRBV30 CAWSVLTGFDSPLHF
TRBJ2-5 TRBV24-1 CATSDHPGDRETQYF
TRBJ1-3 TRBV6-5 CASSRSGTTGNTIYF
TRBJ2-3 TRBV20-1 CSADPGDTQYF
TRBJ1-1 TRBV27 CASSLGMNTEAFF
TRBJ2-3 TRBV4-2 CASRKTPTSTDTQYF
TRBJ1-1 TRBV4-3 CASSHWDSAMNTEAFF
TRBJ1-4 TRBV3-1/TRBV3-2 CASSQDFSGGEKLFF
TRBJ1-1 TRBV11-2 CASSLGLGGTEAFF
TRBJ1-3 TRBV6-1 CASSEATHSGNTIYF
TRBJ1-2 TRBV2 CASSDGTGAGNYGYTF
TRBJ2-3 TRBV5-1 CASSSTGVDTQYF
TRBJ1-1 TRBV6-5 CASRTYRAGNTEAFF
TRBJ1-6 TRBV19 CASSTPDGRNSPLHF
TRBJ1-1 TRBV5-1 CASSLGKAEAFF
TRBJ2-1 TRBV29-1 CSVGLLETRNEQFF
TRBJ2-5 TRBV9 CASSLRTGVETQYF
TRBJ1-1 TRBV10-3 CAIRDWNTEAFF
TRBJ1-3 TRBV11-3 CASSLGGLAGNTIYF
TRBJ2-3 TRBV6-5 CASTVSGGFTDTQYF
TRBJ2-3 TRBV15 CATSRLQGVADTQYF
TRBJ1-5 TRBV7-6 CASSLGQGRDQPQHF
TRBJ2-1 TRBV5-1 CASSWTPGVGNNEQFF
TRBJ1-5 TRBV3-1/TRBV3-2 CASSQDLDGNQPQHF
TRBJ1-4 TRBV6-2/TRBV6-3 CASSTGRVEEKLFF
TRBJ1-4 TRBV5-5 CASSWGGVGNEKLFF
TRBJ1-2 TRBV3-1/TRBV3-2 CASSHLADNYGYTF
TRBJ2-1 TRBV5-8 CASNQKGRSYNEQFF
TRBJ2-5 TRBV4-1 CASSQDSATAGETQYF
TRBJ2-7 TRBV19 CASSIDHGAYEQYF
TRBJ1-2 TRBV5-4 CASSTGTGRSSYGYTF
TRBJ2-1 TRBV15 CATSRDEQGAEQFF
TRBJ1-4 TRBV27 CASSRKAGTGIGKLFF
TRBJ1-5 TRBV3-1/TRBV3-2 CASSPTDNQPQHF
TRBJ1-1 TRBV6-5 CASSWRTPGQDTEAFF
TRBJ2-2 TRBV3-1/TRBV3-2 CASSQRDFNTGELFF
TRBJ1-1 TRBV3-1/TRBV3-2 CASSQLLNTEAFF
TRBJ1-4 TRBV2 CASSEKEKLFF
TRBJ1-2 TRBV5-6 CASSTPPGGYTF
TRBJ1-1 TRBV6-2/TRBV6-3 CASSYRVMATEAFF
TRBJ1-5 TRBV5-8 CASTSSREYSNQPQHF
TRBJ1-6 TRBV19 CASMTGVGSPLHF
TRBJ2-5 TRBV6-2/TRBV6-3 CASSFLLQGTETQYF